This T cell receptor beta chain emerged from a study of cytomegalovirus exposure and HLA in healthy donors. Notes on the study in general: Reported results showed that the classifier diagnosed cytomegalovirus status with high specificity and sensitivity. The authors enumerated under 200 TCR beta chains as linked to cytomegalovirus. When a later analysis was performed, an Asian-associated ancestry cluster reportedly had fewer N-insertions than the roughly 670-donor mean.

The PCR employed 60 Vbeta primers together with 13 Jbeta primers. Clones were read by immunoSEQ multiplex PCR, and TCRdb kept only the in-frame ones, dropping some. The table includes 150,000 to 200,000 clones, approximately 59% detected once. This clone came up a few times. Its target is unknown. This CDR3 has 14 residues. Germline CDR1 SGHRS, CDR2 YFSETQ. Trimming left V 0 bases short and J 3 bases short, with 9 bases between. The receptor comes from a middle-aged man in good health and CMV-seronegative. This sequence joins TRBV5-1 and TRBJ1-2; the D gene is possibly TRBD1 (5 bases). The sequenced material came from PBMCs. CDR3 nucleotide sequence: TGCGCCAGCAGCTTGGGCAGGGAAGACTATGGCTACACCTTC. Its protein product is CASSLGREDYGYTF.